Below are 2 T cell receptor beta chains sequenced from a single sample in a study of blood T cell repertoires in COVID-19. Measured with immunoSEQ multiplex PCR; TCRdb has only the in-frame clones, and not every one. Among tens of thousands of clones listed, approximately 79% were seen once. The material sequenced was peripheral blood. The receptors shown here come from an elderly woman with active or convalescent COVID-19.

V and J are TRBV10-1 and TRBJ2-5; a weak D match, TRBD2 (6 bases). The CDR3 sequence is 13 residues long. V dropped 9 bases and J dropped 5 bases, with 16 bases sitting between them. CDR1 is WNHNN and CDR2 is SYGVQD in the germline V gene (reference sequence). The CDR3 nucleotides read TGCGCCAGTTCAGCACACCGGGAGGAGACCCAGTACTTC. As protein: CASSAHREETQYF.

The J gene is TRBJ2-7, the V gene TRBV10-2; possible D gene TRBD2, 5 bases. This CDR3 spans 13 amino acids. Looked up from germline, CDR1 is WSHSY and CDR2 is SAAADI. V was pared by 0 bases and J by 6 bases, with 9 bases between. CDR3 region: CASSESGEAEQYF. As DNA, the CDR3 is TGCGCCAGCAGTGAGTCGGGAGAGGCCGAGCAGTACTTC.